This TCR beta chain was found in a study of CD8 T cells in ankylosing spondylitis. TCRdb redid the calling of the 5' RACE reads with MiXCR, one entry per CDR3 protein. The table includes around 430,000 distinct CDR3 sequences, 17% detected once. On this clonotype itself: Its antigen is unknown.

Trimming at V came to 4 bases and at J to 9 bases, leaving 9 bases not matched to a gene. The CDR3 covers 14 residues. The germline V gene has CDR1 SGHVS and CDR2 FQNEAQ. Findings and caveats of the study: Ankylosing spondylitis blood appeared to carry a characteristic TCR beta motif of roughly 8 highly homologous variants.

The source of this sequence is a male donor with ankylosing spondylitis. Sequences were obtained from blood, either unsorted or a sorted T cell fraction (not recorded which). The chain combines TRBV7-8 with TRBJ2-1, with 7 bases fitting TRBD2. The DNA for the CDR3 is TGTGCCAGCAGCTCACTTAGGCAGCGGGGTGAGCAGTTCTTC. Encoded protein: CASSSLRQRGEQFF.